The 24 T cell receptor beta chains in this list originate from one sample, sequenced in a study of cytomegalovirus exposure and HLA in healthy donors. With 60 Vbeta and 13 Jbeta primers, the PCR was carried out. Using immunoSEQ multiplex PCR, the repertoire was profiled, and TCRdb retains in-frame clones only, with some absent. The sample lists 150,000 to 200,000 clones, around 76% occurring once. The sequencing input was PBMCs. The origin of the receptors is a woman younger than 45 in good health and CMV-seropositive.

The chain couples TRBV4-1 to TRBJ2-3; D may be TRBD2 (5 bases). Between the trimmed V and J ends, which lost 0 bases and 3 bases, there was a span of 13 bases. The length of the CDR3 is 16 residues. CDR1 is MGHRA, CDR2 YSYEKL, per germline. The DNA for the CDR3 is TGCGCCAGCAGCCAAGACGAGCGGCCCTTTACAGATACGCAGTATTTT. Translation gives CASSQDERPFTDTQYF.

The chain recombines TRBV5-1 with TRBJ2-5; 12 bases match TRBD2. After removal of 4 bases from V and 4 bases from J, the junction contained 8 bases not matched to a gene. The CDR3 length is 16 residues. In germline, CDR1 is SGHRS, CDR2 YFSETQ. For the CDR3, the DNA is TGCGCCAGCAGCCTATGGACTAGCGGGGTGTCAGAGACCCAGTACTTC. Translation gives CASSLWTSGVSETQYF.

The CDR3 sequence is CASSPGDRTAEQYF. The CDR3 region has the DNA TGCGCCAGCAGCCCAGGCGACCGAACCGCCGAGCAGTACTTC. This chain links TRBV4-3 with TRBJ2-7; D gene uncertain. Trimming left V 4 bases short and J 6 bases short, with 16 bases between. The CDR3 runs to 14 residues. Germline lookup yields CDR1 LGHNA and CDR2 YSLEER.

A single count supports this clone. This chain uses TRBV9 with TRBJ1-1, with D perhaps TRBD1 (5 bases). Germline CDR1 is SGDLS and CDR2 is YYNGEE. This CDR3 region has 13 residues. V was clipped by 0 bases and J by 3 bases, with 6 bases between them. CDR3 DNA: TGTGCCAGCAGCGTAGAGGGGTACACTGAAGCTTTCTTT. Its protein product is CASSVEGYTEAFF.

The J gene is TRBJ1-1, the V gene TRBV15; 7 bases map to TRBD1. The germline CDR1 and CDR2 sequences are LNHNV and YYDKDF (reference sequence). The CDR3 is 13 amino acids. The V and J ends lost 6 bases and 3 bases, in that order; junction bases with no gene match: 4. The chain's CDR3 is CATRQGSYTEAFF. The CDR3 nucleotides are TGTGCCACCAGACAGGGGTCATACACTGAAGCTTTCTTT. Complete variable domain (other parts from reference TRBV15 and TRBJ1-1): DAMVIQNPRYQVTQFGKPVTLSCSQTLNHNVMYWYQQKSSQAPKLLFHYYDKDFNNEADTPDNFQSRRPNTSFCFLDIRSPGLGDTAMYLCATRQGSYTEAFFGQGTRLTVV.

This clone occurred once. This chain uses TRBV7-9 with TRBJ2-5; the match to TRBD1 covers 9 bases. The CDR3 has 13 amino acids. Unmatched junction bases numbered 2, after V lost 5 bases and J lost 4 bases. CDR1 SEHNR and CDR2 FQNEAQ come from the germline V gene (reference sequence). In DNA, the CDR3 is TGTGCCAGCAGCGCGGACAGGGGAGAGACCCAGTACTTC. Translated, it gives CASSADRGETQYF.

The CDR3 is CASTRDTYEQYF. The CDR3 nucleotides read TGTGCCAGCACCCGTGACACCTACGAGCAGTACTTC. The gene calls are TRBV2 and TRBJ2-7; no firm D call. CDR3 length: 12 residues. Trimming removed 7 bases from V and 2 bases from J, with 9 bases in between. Germline V CDR1 and CDR2: SNHLY, FYNNEI.

CDR3 bases: TGTGCCAGCTCACCACCGGGAGCGGGAGGGCTACCTTCCTACGAGCAGTACTTC. Translating gives CASSPPGAGGLPSYEQYF. J is TRBJ2-7 and V is TRBV18; 10 nucleotides match TRBD2. CDR3 length equals 18 residues. Germline CDR1 is KGHSH and CDR2 is LQKENI. Germline trimming cut 0 bases from V and 1 base from J; bases unmatched to any gene: 9.

The V call is TRBV5-1, the J call TRBJ2-1; tentatively, D is TRBD2 (5 bases). Trimming removed 3 bases at V and 0 bases at J, with 13 bases between. The CDR3 totals 16 residues. Germline CDR1 SGHRS, CDR2 YFSETQ. This CDR3 reads CASSSDFQSSYNEQFF. CDR3 sequence (DNA): TGCGCCAGCAGCTCGGACTTCCAGAGCTCCTACAATGAGCAGTTCTTC.

V and J are TRBV4-3 and TRBJ2-5; the D gene is possibly TRBD1 (6 bases). This CDR3 contains 16 residues. Germline values: CDR1 LGHNA, CDR2 YSLEER. V was cut by 1 base and J by 3 bases, with 15 bases left in between. The CDR3 region is CASSQAVQGQEETQYF. The CDR3 DNA sequence: TGCGCCAGCAGCCAAGCCGTTCAGGGGCAGGAAGAGACCCAGTACTTC.

A few counts support this clone. V and J are TRBV6-6 and TRBJ1-1, with D possibly TRBD1 on 6 matching bases. The germline gives CDR1 MNHNY, CDR2 SVGAGI (reference sequence). The CDR3 is 14 residues long. The V end lost 4 bases, the J end lost 1 base, and 10 bases lay between the germline ends. CDR3 in amino acids: CASSLKGGNTEAFF. DNA for the CDR3: TGTGCCAGCAGTTTAAAAGGGGGGAACACTGAAGCTTTCTTT.

The chain combines TRBV7-8 with TRBJ1-4, with 7 bases identical to TRBD1. Germline trimming cut 3 bases from V and 4 bases from J; bases unmatched to any gene: 11. The germline CDR1 and CDR2 sequences are SGHVS and FQNEAQ. The CDR3 has 17 residues. CDR3 sequence: CASSFYPSGQLNEKLFF. In nucleotides, the CDR3 is TGTGCCAGCAGCTTTTATCCGTCGGGACAGCTTAATGAAAAACTGTTTTTT.

The chain combines TRBV5-4 with TRBJ1-1; D gene unclear. Looked up from germline, CDR1 is SGHNT and CDR2 is YYREEE (reference sequence). This CDR3 region has 14 residues. Trimming stripped 0 bases from V and 3 bases from J, with 9 bases between. The CDR3 sequence is CASSLARGDTEAFF. The CDR3 DNA sequence: TGTGCCAGCAGCTTGGCCCGCGGGGACACTGAAGCTTTCTTT.

Comments on this clone: One end of the junction is discordant with germline, which a read error may explain. This chain joins TRBV29-1 and TRBJ1-4; perhaps TRBD1 as D (5 bases). The CDR3 is made up of 13 amino acids. Germline CDR1 and CDR2: SQVTM and ANQGSEA. CDR3: CSVVWGTTEKLFF. CDR3 nucleotides: TGCAGCGTTGTATGGGGGACTACTGAAAAACTGTTTTTT.

This clone was recorded once. The chain combines TRBV5-4 with TRBJ1-1; TRBD1 agrees at 7 bases. This CDR3 contains 15 residues. The J segment lost 2 bases and the V segment lost 0 bases, leaving 4 bases of the junction unmatched. Germline CDR1 and CDR2: SGHNT and YYREEE (reference sequence). This CDR3 is CASSLVDRVNTEAFF. The CDR3, as DNA: TGTGCCAGCAGCTTGGTAGACAGGGTAAACACTGAAGCTTTCTTT. The complete variable domain, with remaining parts taken from reference TRBV5-4 and TRBJ1-1, reads ETGVTQSPTHLIKTRGQQVTLRCSSQSGHNTVSWYQQALGQGPQFIFQYYREEENGRGNFPPRFSGLQFPNYSSELNVNALELDDSALYLCASSLVDRVNTEAFFGQGTRLTVV.

The chain has TRBV18 and TRBJ2-5, with 8 bases fitting TRBD1. Trimming took 3 bases from V and 2 from J; bases not matched to a gene: 5. Germline CDR1 KGHSH, CDR2 LQKENI. The CDR3 covers 15 residues. This chain's CDR3 is CASSPPGQGQETQYF. For the CDR3, the DNA is TGTGCCAGCTCACCTCCCGGACAGGGTCAAGAGACCCAGTACTTC.

This clone was found a few times. The V call is TRBV11-2, the J call TRBJ2-3; TRBD1 is a possible D gene (5 bases). Trimming shortened V by 6 bases and J by 3 bases, and 16 bases separated the two germline ends. CDR1 and CDR2 (germline): SGHAT, FQNNGV. The CDR3 has 15 amino acids. The CDR3 is CASRSLVRGTDTQYF. CDR3 in DNA: TGTGCCAGCAGGTCCTTGGTAAGGGGAACAGATACGCAGTATTTT.

The chain combines TRBV2 with TRBJ1-2; the match to TRBD1 covers 7 bases. The CDR3 sequence is 13 residues long. The V segment lost 6 bases and the J segment 8 bases; nucleotides outside the gene matches: 9. Germline CDR1 reads SNHLY; CDR2 reads FYNNEI. This CDR3 is CASRTGILGGYTF. CDR3 DNA sequence: TGTGCCAGCAGGACAGGGATTCTCGGGGGCTACACCTTC.

The chain links TRBV2 to TRBJ2-7, with no clear D. The V gene lost 6 bases and the J gene lost 1 base, with 13 bases spanning the gap. Germline V CDR1 and CDR2: SNHLY, FYNNEI. This CDR3 region has 14 residues. The CDR3 region has the DNA TGTGCCAGCAGCTCCTACAGTGGGTCCTACGAGCAGTACTTC. Translated, it gives CASSSYSGSYEQYF.

The chain joins TRBV2 to TRBJ2-4; perhaps TRBD1 as D (6 bases). The CDR3 is 13 residues long. Germline V CDR1 and CDR2: SNHLY, FYNNEI. With 8 bases removed from V and 3 bases from J, the gap between germline ends came to 11 bases. As DNA, the CDR3 is TGTGCCAGCGGGGGCGTAGGCAAAAACATTCAGTACTTC. It specifies CASGGVGKNIQYF.

V gene TRBV5-1 combines with J gene TRBJ2-3; 9 nucleotides agree with TRBD1. Germline V gene lookup returns CDR1 SGHRS and CDR2 YFSETQ. Unmatched junction bases numbered 5, after V lost 4 bases and J lost 5 bases. The CDR3 contains 14 residues. The chain's CDR3 is CASSPGTGRDTQYF. CDR3 DNA: TGCGCCAGCAGCCCCGGGACAGGGAGAGATACGCAGTATTTT.

This sequence joins TRBV19 and TRBJ1-5; 7 nucleotides match TRBD1. The CDR3 length is 13 residues. Trimming cost V 3 bases and J 6 bases; bases outside gene matches: 2. The germline V gene has CDR1 LNHDA and CDR2 SQIVND (reference sequence). CDR3 protein: CASSMYRGQPQHF. The CDR3 DNA is TGTGCCAGTAGTATGTACAGGGGTCAGCCCCAGCATTTT.

This chain uses TRBV5-1 with TRBJ2-3; weak D call: TRBD2 (5 bases). The CDR3 consists of 14 residues. In germline, CDR1 is SGHRS, CDR2 YFSETQ. V was shortened by 1 base and J by 4 bases, with 10 bases between the two germline ends. CDR3 bases: TGCGCCAGCAGCTTGTTTGAGGGATCAGATACGCAGTATTTT. It is translated as CASSLFEGSDTQYF.

V usage is TRBV5-1 and J usage is TRBJ1-1; 7 bases line up with TRBD1. In germline, CDR1 is SGHRS, CDR2 YFSETQ. After removal of 7 bases from V and 0 bases from J, the junction contained 6 bases not matched to a gene. There are 14 residues in the CDR3. The CDR3 spells CASGYRGLNTEAFF. The CDR3 region has the DNA TGCGCCAGCGGATACAGGGGCTTGAACACTGAAGCTTTCTTT.